One and the same sample provided the 2 T cell receptor beta chains below, sequenced in a study of T cells after yellow fever vaccination. TCRdb reanalysed the 5' RACE reads using MiXCR and keeps one entry per CDR3 protein. The sample has about 96,000 distinct CDR3 sequences, 7.5% to 10% seen once; the top ten hold approximately 17%. Sequenced material: CD8+ T cells not binding an NS4B(214-222) dextramer, sorted from PBMCs, taken approximately 16 days after the first yellow fever vaccination. Receptor source: a man younger than 35 who received the YFV17D yellow fever vaccine.

As concerns this clonotype: A much larger clonotype is one base distant, so this may be a read error. In DNA form, the CDR3 reads TGTGCCAGCGAATTAGGGGGGGGAAGACGGACCCAGTACTTC. It is translated as CASELGGGRRTQYF. The chain couples TRBV7-8 to TRBJ2-5, with D possibly being TRBD2 (7 bases). CDR1 is SGHVS, CDR2 FQNEAQ, per germline. CDR3 size: 14 residues. V lost 8 bases to trimming and J lost 7 bases, with 20 bases between them.

This clonotype has only a few counts. The V gene is TRBV5-5, the J gene TRBJ2-5; D is perhaps TRBD1 (5 bases). The CDR3 sequence is 17 residues long. In germline, CDR1 is SGHKS, CDR2 YYEKEE (reference sequence). V was trimmed by 2 bases and J by 0 bases, leaving 17 bases between them. The CDR3, as DNA: TGTGCCAGCAGCTTCATCCCGGACATCACTTACCAAGAGACCCAGTACTTC. This gives the protein CASSFIPDITYQETQYF. Using reference TRBV5-5 and TRBJ2-5 for the parts outside the CDR3, the full variable domain is DAGVTQSPTHLIKTRGQQVTLRCSPISGHKSVSWYQQVLGQGPQFIFQYYEKEERGRGNFPDRFSARQFPNYSSELNVNALLLGDSALYLCASSFIPDITYQETQYFGPGTRLLVL.